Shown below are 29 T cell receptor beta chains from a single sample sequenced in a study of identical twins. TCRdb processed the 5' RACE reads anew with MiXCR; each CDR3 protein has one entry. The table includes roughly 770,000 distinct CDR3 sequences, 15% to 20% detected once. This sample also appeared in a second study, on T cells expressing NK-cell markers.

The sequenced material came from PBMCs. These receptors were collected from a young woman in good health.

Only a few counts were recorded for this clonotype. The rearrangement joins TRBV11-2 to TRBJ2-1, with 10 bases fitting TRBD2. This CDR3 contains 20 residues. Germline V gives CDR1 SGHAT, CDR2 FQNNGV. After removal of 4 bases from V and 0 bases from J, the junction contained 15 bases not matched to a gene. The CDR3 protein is CASSSRLAGHWRSSYNEQFF. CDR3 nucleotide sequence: TGTGCCAGCAGCTCTAGACTAGCGGGCCATTGGAGAAGCTCCTACAATGAGCAGTTCTTC.

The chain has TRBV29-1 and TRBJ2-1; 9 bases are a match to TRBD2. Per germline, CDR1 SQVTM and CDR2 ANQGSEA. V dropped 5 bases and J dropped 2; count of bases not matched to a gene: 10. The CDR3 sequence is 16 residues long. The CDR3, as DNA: TGCAGCGTTTACCATAGCGGGAGATCCACCTACAATGAGCAGTTCTTC. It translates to CSVYHSGRSTYNEQFF.

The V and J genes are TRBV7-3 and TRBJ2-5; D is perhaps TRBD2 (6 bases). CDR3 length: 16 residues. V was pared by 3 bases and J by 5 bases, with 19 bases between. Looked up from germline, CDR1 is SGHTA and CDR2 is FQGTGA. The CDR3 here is CASSFRTSPKPETQYF. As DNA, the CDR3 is TGTGCCAGCAGCTTTCGAACTAGCCCAAAACCGGAGACCCAGTACTTC. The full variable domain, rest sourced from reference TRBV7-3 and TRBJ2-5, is GAGVSQTPSNKVTEKGKYVELRCDPISGHTALYWYRQSLGQGPEFLIYFQGTGAADDSGLPNDRFFAVRPEGSVSTLKIQRTERGDSAVYLCASSFRTSPKPETQYFGPGTRLLVL.

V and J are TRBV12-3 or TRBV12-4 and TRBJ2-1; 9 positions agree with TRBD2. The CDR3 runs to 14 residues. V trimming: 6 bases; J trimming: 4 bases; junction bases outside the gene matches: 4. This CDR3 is CASRAGLAYNEQFF. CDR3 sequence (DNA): TGTGCCAGCAGGGCCGGACTAGCGTACAATGAGCAGTTCTTC.

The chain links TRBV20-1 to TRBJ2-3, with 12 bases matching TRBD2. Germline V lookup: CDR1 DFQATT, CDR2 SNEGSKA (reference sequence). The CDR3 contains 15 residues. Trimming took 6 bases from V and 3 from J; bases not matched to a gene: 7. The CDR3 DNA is TGCAGTGCCGGAGGGACTAGCGGGTTTACAGATACGCAGTATTTT. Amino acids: CSAGGTSGFTDTQYF.

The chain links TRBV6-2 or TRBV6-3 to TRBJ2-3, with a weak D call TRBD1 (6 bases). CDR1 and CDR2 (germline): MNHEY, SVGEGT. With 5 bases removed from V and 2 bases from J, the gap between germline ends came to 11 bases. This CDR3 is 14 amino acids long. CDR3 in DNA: TGTGCCAGCAGTCTCTGGACAGTCACAGATACGCAGTATTTT. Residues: CASSLWTVTDTQYF.

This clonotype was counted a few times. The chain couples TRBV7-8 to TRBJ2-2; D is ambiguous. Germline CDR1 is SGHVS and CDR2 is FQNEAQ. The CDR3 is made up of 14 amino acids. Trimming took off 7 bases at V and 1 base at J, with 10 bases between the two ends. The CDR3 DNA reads TGTGCCAGCACCCCTCTAGTGAACACCGGGGAGCTGTTTTTT. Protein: CASTPLVNTGELFF.

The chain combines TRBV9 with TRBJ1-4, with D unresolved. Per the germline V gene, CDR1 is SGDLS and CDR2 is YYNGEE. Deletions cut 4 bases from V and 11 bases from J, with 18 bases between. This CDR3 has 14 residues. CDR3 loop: CASSNRAVNGKLFF. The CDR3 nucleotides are TGTGCCAGCAGCAACCGGGCCGTGAATGGGAAACTGTTTTTT.

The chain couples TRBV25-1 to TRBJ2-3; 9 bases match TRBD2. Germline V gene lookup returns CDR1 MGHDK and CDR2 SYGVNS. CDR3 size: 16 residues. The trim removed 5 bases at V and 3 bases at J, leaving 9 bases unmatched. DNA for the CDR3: TGTGCCAGCAGTCCCCGTAGCGGGAGCCGAACAGATACGCAGTATTTT. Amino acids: CASSPRSGSRTDTQYF.

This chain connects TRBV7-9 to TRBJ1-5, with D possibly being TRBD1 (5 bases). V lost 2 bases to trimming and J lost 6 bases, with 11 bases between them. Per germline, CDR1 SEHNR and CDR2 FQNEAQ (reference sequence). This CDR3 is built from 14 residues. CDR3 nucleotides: TGTGCCAGCAGCTTACAGGGTCCACCTCAGCCCCAGCATTTT. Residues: CASSLQGPPQPQHF.

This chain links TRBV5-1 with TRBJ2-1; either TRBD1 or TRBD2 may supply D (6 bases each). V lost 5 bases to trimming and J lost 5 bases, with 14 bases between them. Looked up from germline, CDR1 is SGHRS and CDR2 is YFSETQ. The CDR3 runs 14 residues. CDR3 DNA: TGCGCCAGCAGTTGGCGGGACACCGACAATGAGCAGTTCTTC. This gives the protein CASSWRDTDNEQFF.

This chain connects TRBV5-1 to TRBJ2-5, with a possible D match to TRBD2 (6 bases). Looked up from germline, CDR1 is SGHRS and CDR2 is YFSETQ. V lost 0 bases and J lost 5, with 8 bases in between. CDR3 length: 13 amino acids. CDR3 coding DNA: TGCGCCAGCAGCTTGGATGGGAGGGAGACCCAGTACTTC. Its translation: CASSLDGRETQYF.

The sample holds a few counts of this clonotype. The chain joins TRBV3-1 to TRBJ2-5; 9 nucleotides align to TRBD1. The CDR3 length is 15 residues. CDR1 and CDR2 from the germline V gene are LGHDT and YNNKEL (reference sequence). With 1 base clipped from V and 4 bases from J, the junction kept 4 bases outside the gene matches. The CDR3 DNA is TGTGCCAGCAGCCAAGTACAGGGGGCAGGAGAGACCCAGTACTTC. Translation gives CASSQVQGAGETQYF.

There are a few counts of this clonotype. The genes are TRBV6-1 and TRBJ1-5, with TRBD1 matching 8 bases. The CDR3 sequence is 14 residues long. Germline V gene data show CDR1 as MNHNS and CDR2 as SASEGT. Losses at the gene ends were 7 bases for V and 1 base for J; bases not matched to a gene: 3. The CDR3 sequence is CASMRTGSNQPQHF. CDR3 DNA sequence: TGTGCCAGCATGAGGACAGGGAGCAATCAGCCCCAGCATTTT.

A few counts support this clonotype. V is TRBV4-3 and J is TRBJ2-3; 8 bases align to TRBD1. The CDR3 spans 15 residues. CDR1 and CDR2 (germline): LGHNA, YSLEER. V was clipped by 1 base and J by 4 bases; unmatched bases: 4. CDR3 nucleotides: TGCGCCAGCAGCCAAGGACAGGGGACGGCAGATACGCAGTATTTT. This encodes CASSQGQGTADTQYF.

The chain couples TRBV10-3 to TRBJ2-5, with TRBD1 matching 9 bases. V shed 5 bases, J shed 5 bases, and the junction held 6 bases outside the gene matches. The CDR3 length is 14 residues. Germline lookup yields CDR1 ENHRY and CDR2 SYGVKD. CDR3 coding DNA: TGTGCCATCAGTAAGGGGACAGGGAGGGAGACCCAGTACTTC. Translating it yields CAISKGTGRETQYF.

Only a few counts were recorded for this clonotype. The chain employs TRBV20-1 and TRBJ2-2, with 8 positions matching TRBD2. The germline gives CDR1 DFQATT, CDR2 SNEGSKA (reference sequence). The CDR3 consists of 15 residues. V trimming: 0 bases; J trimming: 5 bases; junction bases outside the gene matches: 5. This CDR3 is CSARDPSGSTGELFF. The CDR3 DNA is TGCAGTGCTAGAGATCCCAGCGGGAGTACCGGGGAGCTGTTTTTT.

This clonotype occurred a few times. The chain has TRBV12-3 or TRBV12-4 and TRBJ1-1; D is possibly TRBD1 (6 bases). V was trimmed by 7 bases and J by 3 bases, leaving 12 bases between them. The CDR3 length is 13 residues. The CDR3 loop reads CASTSHRDTEAFF. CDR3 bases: TGTGCCAGCACTTCGCACAGGGACACTGAAGCTTTCTTT.

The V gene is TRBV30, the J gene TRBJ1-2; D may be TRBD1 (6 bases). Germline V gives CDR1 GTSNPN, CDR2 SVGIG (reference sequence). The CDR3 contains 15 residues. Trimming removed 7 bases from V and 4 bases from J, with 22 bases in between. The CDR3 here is CAYKGGGGISYGYTF. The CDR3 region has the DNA TGTGCCTATAAAGGTGGAGGGGGGATTTCCTATGGCTACACCTTC.

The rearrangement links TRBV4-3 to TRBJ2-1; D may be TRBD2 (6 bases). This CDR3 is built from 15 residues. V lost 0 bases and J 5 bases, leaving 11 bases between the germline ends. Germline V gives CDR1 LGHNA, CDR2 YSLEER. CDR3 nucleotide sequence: TGCGCCAGCAGCCAAGATGGGACGGGGGACAATGAGCAGTTCTTC. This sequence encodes CASSQDGTGDNEQFF.

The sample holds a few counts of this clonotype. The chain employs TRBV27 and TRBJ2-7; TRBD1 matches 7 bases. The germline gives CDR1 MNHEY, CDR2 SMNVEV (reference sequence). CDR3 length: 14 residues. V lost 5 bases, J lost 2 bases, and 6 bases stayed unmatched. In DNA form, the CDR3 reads TGTGCCAGCAGTATAGAGGGACAGACCTACGAGCAGTACTTC. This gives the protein CASSIEGQTYEQYF.

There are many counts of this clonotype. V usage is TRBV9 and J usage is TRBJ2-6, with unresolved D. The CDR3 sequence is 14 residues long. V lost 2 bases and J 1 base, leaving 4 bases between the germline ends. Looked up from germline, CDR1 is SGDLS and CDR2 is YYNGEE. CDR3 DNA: TGTGCCAGCAGCGTGAGTTCTGGGGCCAACGTCCTGACTTTC. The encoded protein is CASSVSSGANVLTF.

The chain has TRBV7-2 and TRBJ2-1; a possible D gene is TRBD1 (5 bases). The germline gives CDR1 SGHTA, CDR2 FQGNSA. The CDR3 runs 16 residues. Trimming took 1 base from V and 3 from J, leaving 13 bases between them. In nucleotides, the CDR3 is TGTGCCAGCAGCTTAGAACAGGCCTGGAGCTACAATGAGCAGTTCTTC. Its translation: CASSLEQAWSYNEQFF.

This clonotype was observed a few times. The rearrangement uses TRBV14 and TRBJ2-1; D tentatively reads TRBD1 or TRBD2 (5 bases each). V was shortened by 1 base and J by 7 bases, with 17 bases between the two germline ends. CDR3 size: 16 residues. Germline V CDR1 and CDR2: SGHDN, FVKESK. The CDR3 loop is CASSQGIGKKGNEQFF. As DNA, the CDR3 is TGTGCCAGCAGCCAAGGTATCGGGAAGAAGGGGAATGAGCAGTTCTTC.

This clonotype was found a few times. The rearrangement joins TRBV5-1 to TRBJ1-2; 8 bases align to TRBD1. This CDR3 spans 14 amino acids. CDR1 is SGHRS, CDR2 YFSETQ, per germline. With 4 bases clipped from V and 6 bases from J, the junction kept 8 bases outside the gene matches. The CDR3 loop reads CASSPMDRVHGYTF. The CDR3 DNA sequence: TGCGCCAGCAGCCCCATGGACAGGGTGCATGGCTACACCTTC.

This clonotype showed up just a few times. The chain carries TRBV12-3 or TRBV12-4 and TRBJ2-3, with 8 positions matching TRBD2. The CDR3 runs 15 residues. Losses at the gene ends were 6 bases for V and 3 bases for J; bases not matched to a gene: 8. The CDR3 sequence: CASRGLSGITDTQYF. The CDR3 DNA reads TGTGCCAGCAGAGGGCTTAGCGGGATTACAGATACGCAGTATTTT.

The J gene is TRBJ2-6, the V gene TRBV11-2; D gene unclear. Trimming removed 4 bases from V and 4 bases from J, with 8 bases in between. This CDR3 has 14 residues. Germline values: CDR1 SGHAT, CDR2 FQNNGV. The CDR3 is CASSSVSGANVLTF. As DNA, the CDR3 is TGTGCCAGCAGCTCCGTATCCGGGGCCAACGTCCTGACTTTC.

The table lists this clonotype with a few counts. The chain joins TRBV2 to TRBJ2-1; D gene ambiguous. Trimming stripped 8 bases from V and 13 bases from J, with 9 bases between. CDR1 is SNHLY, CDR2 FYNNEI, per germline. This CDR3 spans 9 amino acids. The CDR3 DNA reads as TGTGCCAGCCCGATGGGACAGTTCTTC. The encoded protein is CASPMGQFF.

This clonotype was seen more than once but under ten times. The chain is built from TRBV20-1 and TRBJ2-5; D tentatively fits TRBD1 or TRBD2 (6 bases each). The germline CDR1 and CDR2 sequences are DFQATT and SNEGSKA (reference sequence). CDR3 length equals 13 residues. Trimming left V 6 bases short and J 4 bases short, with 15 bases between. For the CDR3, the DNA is TGCAGTGCCCGTCCGCCGGGGGCAGAGACCCAGTACTTC. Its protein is CSARPPGAETQYF.